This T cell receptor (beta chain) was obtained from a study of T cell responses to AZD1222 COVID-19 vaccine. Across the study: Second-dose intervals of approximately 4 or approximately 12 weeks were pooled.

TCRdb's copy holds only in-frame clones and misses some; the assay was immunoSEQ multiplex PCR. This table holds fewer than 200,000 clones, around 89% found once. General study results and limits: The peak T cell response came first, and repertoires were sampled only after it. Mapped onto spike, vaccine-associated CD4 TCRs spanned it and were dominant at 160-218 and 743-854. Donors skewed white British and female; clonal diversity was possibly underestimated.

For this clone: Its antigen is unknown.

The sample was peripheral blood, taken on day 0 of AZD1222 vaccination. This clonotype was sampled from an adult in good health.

The CDR3 spells CASSLASGNQPQHF. The CDR3 DNA is TGTGCCAGCAGCTTAGCTTCAGGCAATCAGCCCCAGCATTTT. This chain joins TRBV7-8 and TRBJ1-5; D is unresolved. V lost 0 bases and J 2 bases, leaving 5 bases between the germline ends. The germline CDR1 and CDR2 sequences are SGHVS and FQNEAQ. The CDR3 is 14 residues long.